One sample yielded the 20 T cell receptor beta chains listed below, sequenced in a study of shared clonotypes between healthy human individuals (TCRdb year 2020). The library came from the immunoSEQ multiplex PCR assay. The immuneACCESS repertoire file appears here via TCRdb, limited to in-frame rearrangements. These files lack a portion of the clones; in checked studies, under half of the deficit traces to unresolved V genes, and the cause of the others is not known. This sample has about 300,000 clones in its table, and around 67% of those were observed once. The ten largest make up 10% of the sample. Input material: memory CD4+ T cells sorted from blood. The sample's cell subset or site, from its label and the paper: CD45RA-negative fraction. These receptors were collected from a man under 40 in good health.

V and J are TRBV19 and TRBJ2-3, with D hard to call. From germline, CDR1 is LNHDA and CDR2 SQIVND (reference sequence). Trimming took 8 bases from V and 5 from J, leaving 8 bases between them. This CDR3 has 11 amino acids. CDR3 protein: CASRNIDTQYF. DNA of the CDR3: TGTGCCAGTCGAAACATAGATACGCAGTATTTT.

This clone showed up just a few times. Other nucleotide sequences from this sample produce the same CDR3. The chain recombines TRBV15 with TRBJ1-5; D ambiguous. Trimming pared 0 bases from V and 4 bases from J, leaving 10 bases between. Germline CDR1 is LNHNV and CDR2 is YYDKDF (reference sequence). The CDR3 contains 15 residues. As DNA, the CDR3 is TGTGCCACCAGCAGAGATTTGGGCAGTAATCAGCCCCAGCATTTT. It is translated as CATSRDLGSNQPQHF. The full variable domain, in which reference TRBV15 and TRBJ1-5 provide the parts outside the CDR3, is DAMVIQNPRYQVTQFGKPVTLSCSQTLNHNVMYWYQQKSSQAPKLLFHYYDKDFNNEADTPDNFQSRRPNTSFCFLDIRSPGLGDTAMYLCATSRDLGSNQPQHFGDGTRLSIL.

This clone came up once. The same CDR3 can be traced to other DNA sequences in this sample. V usage is TRBV19 and J usage is TRBJ1-1; D gene unclear. Germline CDR1 reads LNHDA; CDR2 reads SQIVND (reference sequence). The CDR3 consists of 13 residues. The V end was cut by 6 bases, the J end by 5 bases, with 13 bases between. Here the CDR3 reads CASSLGGVTEAFF. Here the CDR3 DNA reads TGTGCCAGTAGCCTTGGCGGGGTGACTGAAGCTTTCTTT.

The chain is built from TRBV2 and TRBJ1-5; the match to TRBD1 covers 7 bases. The CDR3 runs 15 residues. The germline V gene encodes CDR1 SNHLY and CDR2 FYNNEI. J gave up 4 bases and V 4 bases, and 7 bases lay outside the gene matches. CDR3 sequence (DNA): TGTGCCAGCAGTGCCTCTGGGGACAGAAATCAGCCCCAGCATTTT. It specifies CASSASGDRNQPQHF.

The J gene is TRBJ1-2, the V gene TRBV5-4; 7 nucleotides match TRBD1. The V gene's germline CDR1 is SGHNT and CDR2 YYREEE (reference sequence). Unmatched junction bases numbered 3, after V lost 0 bases and J lost 4 bases. The CDR3 length is 14 residues. The CDR3 nucleotides are TGTGCCAGCAGCTTGGCGGGACAGAGCTATGGCTACACCTTC. Its protein product is CASSLAGQSYGYTF.

J is TRBJ1-2 and V is TRBV29-1; unclear D gene. Deletions cut 3 bases from V and 6 bases from J, with 17 bases between. Germline CDR1 is SQVTM and CDR2 is ANQGSEA. The CDR3 contains 14 residues. CDR3 coding DNA: TGCAGCGTTGAGGGCTCAGCCCTATGGAATGGCTACACCTTC. It is translated as CSVEGSALWNGYTF.

This chain uses TRBV11-2 with TRBJ2-2, with D unclear. In germline, CDR1 is SGHAT, CDR2 FQNNGV. The ends were cut back, 2 bases at V and 6 bases at J, with 7 bases in the middle. The CDR3 runs to 13 residues. CDR3 residues: CASSLSRSGELFF. The DNA for the CDR3 is TGTGCCAGCAGCTTAAGCAGGTCCGGGGAGCTGTTTTTT. Full variable domain (outside the CDR3, taken from reference TRBV11-2 and TRBJ2-2): EAGVAQSPRYKIIEKRQSVAFWCNPISGHATLYWYQQILGQGPKLLIQFQNNGVVDDSQLPKDRFSAERLKGVDSTLKIQPAKLEDSAVYLCASSLSRSGELFFGEGSRLTVL.

This clone is a singleton in its sample. V and J are TRBV10-2 and TRBJ2-1, with 8 bases matching TRBD1. V dropped 4 bases and J dropped 5; count of bases not matched to a gene: 10. The CDR3 is made up of 16 amino acids. The V gene's germline CDR1 is WSHSY and CDR2 SAAADI. The CDR3 spells CASSAIPGQADNEQFF. Here the CDR3 DNA reads TGCGCCAGCAGTGCCATACCGGGACAGGCCGACAATGAGCAGTTCTTC.

The V call is TRBV19, the J call TRBJ1-2, with D uncertain. The CDR3 is made up of 13 amino acids. Germline assignment: CDR1 LNHDA and CDR2 SQIVND (reference sequence). V was pared by 3 bases and J by 8 bases, with 13 bases between. The DNA of the CDR3 is TGTGCCAGTAGTATCTCGACTTCAACCGGCTACACCTTC. It translates to CASSISTSTGYTF.

This chain uses TRBV4-3 with TRBJ2-3, with 9 bases lining up with TRBD2. The CDR3 is made up of 14 amino acids. Germline trimming cut 4 bases from V and 3 bases from J; bases unmatched to any gene: 2. Germline CDR1 is LGHNA and CDR2 is YSLEER. CDR3 in amino acids: CASSPAGGTDTQYF. CDR3 nucleotide sequence: TGCGCCAGCAGCCCAGCGGGAGGTACAGATACGCAGTATTTT.

About this clone: A far larger clone differs by one base, so this is likely a read error. The chain carries TRBV7-8 and TRBJ2-1; 8 bases align to TRBD2. The CDR3 has 15 amino acids. The V segment lost 5 bases and the J segment 0 bases; nucleotides outside the gene matches: 3. Germline V gene data show CDR1 as SGHVS and CDR2 as FQNEAQ. CDR3 in DNA: TGTGCCAGCAGCGCGGGGACTAGCTCCTACAATGAGCAGTTCTTC. It specifies CASSAGTSSYNEQFF.

The chain combines TRBV10-3 with TRBJ2-7; the match to TRBD1 covers 8 bases. V lost 10 bases, J lost 5 bases, and 13 bases stayed unmatched. The length of the CDR3 is 14 residues. CDR1 ENHRY and CDR2 SYGVKD come from the germline V gene. CDR3 DNA: TGTGCCACCGATATAAGAGACAGGGGCGACGAGCAGTACTTC. This encodes CATDIRDRGDEQYF.

The V and J genes are TRBV28 and TRBJ2-7, with 8 bases lining up with TRBD1. This CDR3 is 14 amino acids long. Germline V CDR1 and CDR2: MDHEN, SYDVKM. Unmatched junction bases numbered 6, after V lost 5 bases and J lost 3 bases. CDR3 in amino acids: CASSGQGLFYEQYF. The CDR3 DNA sequence: TGTGCCAGCAGTGGACAGGGACTTTTCTACGAGCAGTACTTC.

The rearrangement links TRBV6-5 to TRBJ1-1, with no clear D. The CDR3 sequence is 14 residues long. Deletions cut 4 bases from V and 10 bases from J, with 19 bases between. Looked up from germline, CDR1 is MNHEY and CDR2 is SVGAGI. This CDR3 is CASSSSGSGRRAFF. CDR3 coding DNA: TGTGCCAGCAGTTCCTCGGGCAGCGGCAGGCGAGCTTTCTTT.

The rearrangement joins TRBV7-2 to TRBJ2-3; D call uncertain. The CDR3 has 12 amino acids. Germline V lookup: CDR1 SGHTA, CDR2 FQGNSA. V lost 6 bases and J 4 bases, leaving 8 bases between the germline ends. The CDR3 DNA is TGTGCCAGCAGTCGGGCTTCAGATACGCAGTATTTT. Protein product: CASSRASDTQYF.

V and J are TRBV6-5 and TRBJ2-4; 7 bases are a match to TRBD2. This CDR3 contains 13 residues. In germline, CDR1 is MNHEY, CDR2 SVGAGI. The ends lost 2 bases at V and 9 bases at J; junction bases unmatched: 4. This chain's CDR3 is CASSYRTSGIQYF. DNA of the CDR3: TGTGCCAGCAGTTACAGGACTAGTGGCATTCAGTACTTC.

The genes are TRBV18 and TRBJ2-5, with 9 positions matching TRBD2. Germline trimming cut 3 bases from V and 2 bases from J; bases unmatched to any gene: 4. Germline V gene lookup returns CDR1 KGHSH and CDR2 LQKENI. This CDR3 comprises 15 residues. CDR3 bases: TGTGCCAGCTCACCTCCGGGACTAGCACAAGAGACCCAGTACTTC. This codes for CASSPPGLAQETQYF.

The chain has TRBV6-1 and TRBJ1-1, with no clear D. The CDR3 length is 13 residues. V was clipped by 2 bases and J by 11 bases, with 15 bases between them. Germline V gene lookup returns CDR1 MNHNS and CDR2 SASEGT. CDR3 loop: CASSERDLRGAFF. The CDR3 DNA reads TGTGCCAGCAGTGAAAGAGATCTCCGAGGGGCTTTCTTT.

The chain combines TRBV10-3 with TRBJ2-2, with 12 bases lining up with TRBD2. Germline values: CDR1 ENHRY, CDR2 SYGVKD. The CDR3 runs to 18 residues. Trimming took 8 bases from V and 5 from J; bases not matched to a gene: 15. The CDR3 loop is CAIWPLTSGRLETGELFF. The CDR3 nucleotides are TGTGCCATCTGGCCTTTGACTAGCGGGAGATTAGAGACCGGGGAGCTGTTTTTT.

This clone was seen a few times. In DNA form, the CDR3 reads TGTGCCAGTAGTATAGAGGGACTAGCGGGTATGCCAGATACGCAGTATTTT. It specifies CASSIEGLAGMPDTQYF. The chain is built from TRBV19 and TRBJ2-3; the match to TRBD2 covers 12 bases. The CDR3 loop spans 17 amino acids. The J segment lost 4 bases and the V segment lost 0 bases, leaving 5 bases of the junction unmatched. Germline V gene sequence: CDR1 LNHDA, CDR2 SQIVND (reference sequence).